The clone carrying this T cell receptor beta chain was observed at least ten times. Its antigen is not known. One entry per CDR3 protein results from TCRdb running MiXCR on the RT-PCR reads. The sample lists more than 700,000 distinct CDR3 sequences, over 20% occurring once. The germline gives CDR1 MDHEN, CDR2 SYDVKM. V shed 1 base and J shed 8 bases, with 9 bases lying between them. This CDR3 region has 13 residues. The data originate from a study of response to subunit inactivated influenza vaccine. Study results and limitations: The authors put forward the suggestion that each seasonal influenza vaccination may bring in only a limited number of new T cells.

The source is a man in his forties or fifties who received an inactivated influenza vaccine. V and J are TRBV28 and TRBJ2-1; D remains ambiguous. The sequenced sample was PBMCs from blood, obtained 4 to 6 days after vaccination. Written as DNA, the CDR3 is TGTGCCAGCAGTTTATCCGGCCTTTATGAGCAGTTCTTC. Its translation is CASSLSGLYEQFF.